This entry is about one T cell receptor (beta chain). Its recognized antigen is unknown. Base-call qualities are not available, and no considerably larger clone is one nucleotide away. This sample is drawn from a study of T cells in Graves' hyperthyroidism and ophthalmopathy (dated by TCRdb to the late 2010s). Background for the entire study: Peripheral blood was sampled at the time of initial diagnosis, prior to any treatment. Once sampling was done, hyperthyroidism patients were given methimazole at a starting dose of 30 mg daily, whereas ophthalmopathy patients were given high-dose intravenous methylprednisolone. In addition, the study compared T-cell repertoires in thyroid tissue and in blood from roughly six Graves' hyperthyroidism patients. To identify distinguishing TCR V-J signatures, a discovery cohort of roughly 100 patients was used, comprising 43 with Graves' ophthalmopathy and some 57 with stable Graves' hyperthyroidism. The paper describes TCR Vbeta CDR3 sequencing of 120 to 150 peripheral blood samples, made up of roughly 45 ophthalmopathy patients, roughly 72 hyperthyroidism patients and 17 progressor patients. The roughly 90 discovery patients were divided at random into training and test sets in a 7:3 ratio. Prospective prediction of ophthalmopathy was tested in an independent validation cohort of about 19 hyperthyroidism patients and 15 to 17 patients who later progressed to ophthalmopathy. Overall study results and their limits: Ophthalmopathy was separated from stable hyperthyroidism by a 13 V-J signature model, with 85% to 90% sensitivity and 81% to 82% specificity obtained in cross-validation and 80%/75% obtained in testing. Sample size was not statistically predetermined, and blinding of investigators to group allocation was not performed. Most expanded thyroid clonotypes (frequency above 0.001) were also found in blood, which suggests that blood repertoires may mirror thyroid immune responses. In validation, the model predicted progression to ophthalmopathy with approximately 71% sensitivity and 72% to 75% specificity, a median of 6.5 months before onset.

Stable Graves' hyperthyroidism was defined as no progression to ophthalmopathy during 18 months of follow-up. Hyperthyroidism patients were newly diagnosed, had a disease duration of under 2 months, and were aged 18 to 65 years. The study excluded patients with uncontrolled infections, other autoimmune diseases, pregnancy or lactation. Diagnoses were established on the basis of clinical symptoms, serum thyroxine and TRAb, thyroid ultrasound, and orbital computed tomography. PBMCs were separated from around 9.1 ml of fresh peripheral blood using Ficoll-Paque density gradient centrifugation. Trizol reagent was used to extract total RNA, and RNA quality was then checked on an Agilent 2100 Bioanalyzer. TCR beta CDR3 regions were amplified from RNA transcripts. The TCR CDR3 was subjected to a first round of RT-PCR using the HTBI primer set and the Qiagen OneStep RT-PCR kit. A second multiplex PCR round built the libraries, followed by size selection and purification. The libraries were sequenced on an Illumina HiSeq2000 using paired-end 100 bp reads. In the authors' own workflow: SOAPnuke was used to process the raw data, removing reads that contained adapters or uncalled bases, had a mean Phred below 15, or lacked an exact match to the constant primer or identifier. COPE v1.2.5 was used to merge high-quality paired reads, and clonotypes were defined as unique nucleotide sequences. MiTCR v1.1 was used to align clonotypes to the IMGT TRBV, TRBD and TRBJ reference segments. The analysis was restricted to V-J combinations with a frequency above 0.0001, which together covered 99.2% of the repertoires. The TCS score was defined as F50 (clonal expansion) divided by E x V (chaos), with BLOSUM62-based TCRdist calculated between CDR3 peptides within each V-J. Welch's t-statistics and random forest reduced roughly 500 V-J features to 13, which were used in a naive Bayes classifier (R e1071). TCRdb cleaned the public reads at Q25 with fastp, built clones with MiXCR and kept in-frame beta chains. Rows merge per CDR3 protein into single entries with the most common DNA and genes. None of the V and J calls come from the authors' own analysis; TCRdb made them. This sample is represented by around 600,000 distinct CDR3 sequences; roughly 14% of them were singletons. Roughly 7.3% of the sample lies in the top ten.

CDR1 SGDLS and CDR2 YYNGEE were looked up in the germline V gene. The CDR3, from cysteine to phenylalanine, totals 15 residues. The CDR3 DNA has 45 bases and is translated from base 1. Clipping removes 4 bases from V and 3 bases from J, with 8 as the unmatched junction base count. The rearrangement joined TRBV9 to TRBJ2-7, with 9 middle bases fitting TRBD2. This TCR was sampled from a woman in her twenties or thirties with Graves' hyperthyroidism. What was sequenced was blood. The CDR3 corresponds to CASSPGTSFIYEQYF. The DNA reads as follows: TGTGCCAGCAGCCCAGGGACTAGCTTCATCTACGAGCAGTACTTC.